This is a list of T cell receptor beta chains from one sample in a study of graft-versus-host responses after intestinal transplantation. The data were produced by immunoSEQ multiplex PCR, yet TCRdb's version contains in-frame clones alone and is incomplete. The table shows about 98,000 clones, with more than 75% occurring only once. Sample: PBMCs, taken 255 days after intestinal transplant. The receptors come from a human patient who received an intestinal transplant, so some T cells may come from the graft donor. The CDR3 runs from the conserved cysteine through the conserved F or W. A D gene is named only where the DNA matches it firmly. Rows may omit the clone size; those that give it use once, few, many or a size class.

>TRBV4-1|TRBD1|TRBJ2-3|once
TGCGCCAGCAGCCAAGTTCCTGTGACAGGGGTATCAGATACGCAGTATTTT
CASSQVPVTGVSDTQYF
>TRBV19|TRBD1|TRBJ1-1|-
TGTGCCAGTAGTATCGACAGGGCGAACACTGAAGCTTTCTTT
CASSIDRANTEAFF
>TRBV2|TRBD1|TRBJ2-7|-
TGTGCCAGCAGTTATACAGGGGGCCGGGAGCAGTACTTC
CASSYTGGREQYF
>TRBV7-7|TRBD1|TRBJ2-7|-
TGTGCTAGCAGCCAAGACAGGGGGTACGAGCAGTACTTC
CASSQDRGYEQYF
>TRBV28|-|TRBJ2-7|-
TGTGCCTCCGCCGGCCGAGGGGGGTCCTACGAGCAGTACTTC
CASAGRGGSYEQYF
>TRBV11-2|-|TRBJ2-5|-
TGTGCCAGCAGCTTAACGGCGGGGCCCCAAGAGACCCAGTACTTC
CASSLTAGPQETQYF
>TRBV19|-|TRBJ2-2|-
TGTGCCAGTAGTATAGAGCCTAGCCACGGGGAGCTGTTTTTT
CASSIEPSHGELFF
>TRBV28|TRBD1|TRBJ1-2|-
TGTGCCAGCAGTTCCGGACAGGGGGCGCATTATAACTATGGCTACACCTTC
CASSSGQGAHYNYGYTF
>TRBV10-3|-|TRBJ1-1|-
TGTGCCTCCAACGCCAACCAGAACACTGAAGCTTTCTTT
CASNANQNTEAFF
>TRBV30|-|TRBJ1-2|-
TGTGCCTGGAGTCCCTCCTATGGCTACACCTTC
CAWSPSYGYTF
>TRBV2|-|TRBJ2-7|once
TGTGCCAGCAGTTCCGGGCCTTCCTACGAGCAGTACTTC
CASSSGPSYEQYF
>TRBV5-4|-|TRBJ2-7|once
TGTGCCAGCAGCTTTGAGCCGGGACGCTCCTACGAGCAGTACTTC
CASSFEPGRSYEQYF
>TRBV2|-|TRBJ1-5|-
TGTGCCAGCAGGGTTGGGGGACAGCCCCAGCATTTT
CASRVGGQPQHF
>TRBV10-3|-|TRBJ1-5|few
TGTGCCATCAGTGCGGAGTTTGGTCAGCCCCAGCATTTT
CAISAEFGQPQHF
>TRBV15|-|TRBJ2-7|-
TGTGCCACCAGCAGGGGTCAGGTGCCATCCTACGAGCAGTACTTC
CATSRGQVPSYEQYF
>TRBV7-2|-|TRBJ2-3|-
TGTGCCAGCAGCTCTTACGACTCCACGCAGTATTTT
CASSSYDSTQYF
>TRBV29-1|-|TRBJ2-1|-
TGCAGCGTTGAATCCGATGACCGCGACAATGAGCAGTTCTTC
CSVESDDRDNEQFF
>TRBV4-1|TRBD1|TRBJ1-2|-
TGCGCCAGCAGCCAAGGACTTGGGACAGGGGGTTATGGCTACACCTTC
CASSQGLGTGGYGYTF
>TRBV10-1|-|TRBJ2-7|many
TGCGCCAGCAGTGATGGCAGGGTCTCCTACGAGCAGTACTTC
CASSDGRVSYEQYF
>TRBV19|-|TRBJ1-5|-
TGTGCCAGTAGCCCCTCATTCTCGGGGAGCAATCAGCCCCAGCATTTT
CASSPSFSGSNQPQHF
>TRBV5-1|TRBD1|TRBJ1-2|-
TGCGCCAGCAGCTCAGGACAGGGATTTGGCTACACCTTC
CASSSGQGFGYTF